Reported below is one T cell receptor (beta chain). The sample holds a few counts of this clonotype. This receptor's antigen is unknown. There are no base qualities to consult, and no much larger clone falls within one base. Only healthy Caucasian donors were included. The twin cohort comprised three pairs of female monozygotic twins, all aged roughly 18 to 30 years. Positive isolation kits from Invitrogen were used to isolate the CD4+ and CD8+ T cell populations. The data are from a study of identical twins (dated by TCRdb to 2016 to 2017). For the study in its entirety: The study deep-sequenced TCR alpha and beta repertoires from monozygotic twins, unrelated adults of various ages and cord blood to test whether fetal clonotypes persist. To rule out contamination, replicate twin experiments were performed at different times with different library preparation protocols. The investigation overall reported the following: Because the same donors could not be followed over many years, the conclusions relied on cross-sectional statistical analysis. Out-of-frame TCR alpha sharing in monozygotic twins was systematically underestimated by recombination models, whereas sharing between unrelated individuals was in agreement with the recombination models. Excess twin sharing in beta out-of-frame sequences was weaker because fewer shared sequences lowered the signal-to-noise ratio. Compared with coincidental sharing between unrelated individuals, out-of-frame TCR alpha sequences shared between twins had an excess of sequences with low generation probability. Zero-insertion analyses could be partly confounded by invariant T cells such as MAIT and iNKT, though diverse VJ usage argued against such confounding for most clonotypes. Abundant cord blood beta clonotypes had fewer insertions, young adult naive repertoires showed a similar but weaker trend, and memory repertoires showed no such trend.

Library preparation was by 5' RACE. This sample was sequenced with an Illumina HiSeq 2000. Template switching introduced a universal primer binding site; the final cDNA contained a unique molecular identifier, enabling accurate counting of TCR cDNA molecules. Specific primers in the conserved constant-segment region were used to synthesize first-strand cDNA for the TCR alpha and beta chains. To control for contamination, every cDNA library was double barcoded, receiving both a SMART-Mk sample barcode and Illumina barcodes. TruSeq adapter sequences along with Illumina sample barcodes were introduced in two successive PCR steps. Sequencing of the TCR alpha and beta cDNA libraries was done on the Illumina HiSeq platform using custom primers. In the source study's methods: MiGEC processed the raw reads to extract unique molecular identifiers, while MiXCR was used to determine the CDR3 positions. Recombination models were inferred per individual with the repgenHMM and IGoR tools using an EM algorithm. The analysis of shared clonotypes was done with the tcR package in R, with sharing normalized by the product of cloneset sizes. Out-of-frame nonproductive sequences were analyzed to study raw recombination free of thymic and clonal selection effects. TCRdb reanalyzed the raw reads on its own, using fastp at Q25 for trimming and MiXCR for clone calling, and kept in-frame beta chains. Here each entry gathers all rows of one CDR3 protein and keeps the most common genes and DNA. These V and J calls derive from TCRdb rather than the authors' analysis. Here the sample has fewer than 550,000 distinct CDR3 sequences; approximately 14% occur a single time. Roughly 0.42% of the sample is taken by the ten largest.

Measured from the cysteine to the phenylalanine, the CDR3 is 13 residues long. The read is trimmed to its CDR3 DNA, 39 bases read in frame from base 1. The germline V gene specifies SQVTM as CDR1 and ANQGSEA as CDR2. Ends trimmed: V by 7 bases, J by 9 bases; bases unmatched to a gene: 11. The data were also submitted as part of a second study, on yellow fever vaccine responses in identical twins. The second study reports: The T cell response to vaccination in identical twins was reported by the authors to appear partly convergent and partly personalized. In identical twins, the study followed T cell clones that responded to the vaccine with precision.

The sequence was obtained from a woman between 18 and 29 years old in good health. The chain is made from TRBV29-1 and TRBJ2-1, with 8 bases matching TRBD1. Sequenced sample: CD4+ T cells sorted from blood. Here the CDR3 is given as CSGGQGRLIEQFF. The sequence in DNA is TGCAGCGGCGGACAGGGAAGGTTAATTGAGCAGTTCTTC.